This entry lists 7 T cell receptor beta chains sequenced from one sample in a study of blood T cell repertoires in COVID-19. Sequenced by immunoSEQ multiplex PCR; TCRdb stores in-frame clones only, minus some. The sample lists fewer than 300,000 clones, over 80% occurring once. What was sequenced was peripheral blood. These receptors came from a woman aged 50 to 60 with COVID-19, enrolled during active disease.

The CDR3 spells CASRDQQGDTQYF. The CDR3 nucleotides are TGTGCCAGCCGCGACCAACAGGGTGATACGCAGTATTTT. V and J are TRBV27 and TRBJ2-3, with D tentatively TRBD1 (6 bases). CDR3 size: 13 residues. V shed 8 bases and J shed 6 bases, with 15 bases lying between them. Germline CDR1 is MNHEY and CDR2 is SMNVEV (reference sequence).

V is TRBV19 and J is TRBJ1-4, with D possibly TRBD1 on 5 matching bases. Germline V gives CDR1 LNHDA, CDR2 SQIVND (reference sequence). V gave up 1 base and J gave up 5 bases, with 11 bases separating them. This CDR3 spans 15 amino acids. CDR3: CASSIGSGWNEKLFF. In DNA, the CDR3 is TGTGCCAGTAGTATAGGTTCAGGGTGGAATGAAAAACTGTTTTTT.

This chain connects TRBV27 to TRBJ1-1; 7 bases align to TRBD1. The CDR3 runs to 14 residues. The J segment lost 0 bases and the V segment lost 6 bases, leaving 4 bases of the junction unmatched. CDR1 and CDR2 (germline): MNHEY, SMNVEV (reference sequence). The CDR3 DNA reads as TGTGCCAGCAGCCCGGACAGGATGAACACTGAAGCTTTCTTT. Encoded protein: CASSPDRMNTEAFF.

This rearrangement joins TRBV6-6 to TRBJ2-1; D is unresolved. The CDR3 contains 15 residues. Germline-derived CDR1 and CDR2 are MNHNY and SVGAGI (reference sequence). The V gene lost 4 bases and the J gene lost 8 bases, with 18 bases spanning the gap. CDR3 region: CASSSPAAQLHEQFF. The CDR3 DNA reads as TGTGCCAGCAGTTCGCCGGCGGCGCAGCTCCATGAGCAGTTCTTC.

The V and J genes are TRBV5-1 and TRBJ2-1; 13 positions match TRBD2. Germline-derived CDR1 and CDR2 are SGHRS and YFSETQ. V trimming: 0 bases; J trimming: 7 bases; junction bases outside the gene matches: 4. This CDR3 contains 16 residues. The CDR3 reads CASSLVGLAGVNEQFF. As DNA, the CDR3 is TGCGCCAGCAGCTTGGTCGGACTAGCGGGAGTTAATGAGCAGTTCTTC.

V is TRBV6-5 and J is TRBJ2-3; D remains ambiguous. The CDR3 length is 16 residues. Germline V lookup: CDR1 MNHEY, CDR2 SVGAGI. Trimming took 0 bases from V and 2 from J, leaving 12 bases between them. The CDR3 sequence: CASSYSNPSYTDTQYF. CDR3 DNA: TGTGCCAGCAGTTACTCGAACCCCTCCTACACAGATACGCAGTATTTT.

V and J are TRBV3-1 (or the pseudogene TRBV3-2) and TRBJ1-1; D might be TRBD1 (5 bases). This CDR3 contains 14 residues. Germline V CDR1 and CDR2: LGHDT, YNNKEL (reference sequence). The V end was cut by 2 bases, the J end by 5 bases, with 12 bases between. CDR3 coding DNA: TGTGCCAGCAGCCAACCCGGGGGGGGTACTGAAGCTTTCTTT. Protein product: CASSQPGGGTEAFF.